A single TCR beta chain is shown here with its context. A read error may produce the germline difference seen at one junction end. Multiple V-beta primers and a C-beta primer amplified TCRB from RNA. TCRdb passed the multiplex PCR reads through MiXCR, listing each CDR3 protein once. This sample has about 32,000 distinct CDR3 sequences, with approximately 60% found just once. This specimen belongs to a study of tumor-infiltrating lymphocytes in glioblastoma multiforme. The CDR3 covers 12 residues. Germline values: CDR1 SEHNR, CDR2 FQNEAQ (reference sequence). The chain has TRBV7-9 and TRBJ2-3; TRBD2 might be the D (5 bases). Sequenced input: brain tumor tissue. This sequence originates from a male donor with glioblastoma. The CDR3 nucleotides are TGTGCCAGCAGCATAGCGACAGATACGCAGTATTTT. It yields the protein CASSIATDTQYF.